The present entry profiles one T cell receptor beta chain with its context. These newly diagnosed stage II-IVA oral cavity squamous cell carcinoma patients had no prior systemic or radiation treatment. The data were produced by immunoSEQ multiplex PCR, yet TCRdb's version contains in-frame clones alone and is incomplete. The sample consists of fewer than 70,000 clones, more than 65% of them appearing once. This entry belongs to a study of neoadjuvant anti-PD-1 for oral cavity cancer. Looking at the study overall: Patients mostly received three to four biweekly nivolumab doses at 3 mg/kg before surgery. Patients without progression got a fourth dose around day 43.

V lost 7 bases, J lost 6 bases, and 3 bases lay in between. The CDR3 covers 10 residues. The V gene's germline CDR1 is LNHDA and CDR2 SQIVND (reference sequence). The sequencing used PBMCs, collected before nivolumab (anti-PD-1) treatment. The chain couples TRBV19 to TRBJ1-4; D call uncertain. This clonotype was obtained from a person between 40 and 85 years old with oral cavity squamous cell carcinoma. The DNA of the CDR3 is TGTGCCAGTAAGGATGAAAAACTGTTTTTT. Its protein is CASKDEKLFF.